This T cell receptor (beta chain) was recovered during a study of graft-versus-host responses after intestinal transplantation. The overall study: Each transplant was multivisceral, liver-intestinal, or isolated intestinal. Following induction with anti-thymocyte globulin, all recipients were given tacrolimus and steroids for two to three years. Study results and limitations: Some GvH clones appeared in ileal mucosa or blood before recipient bone marrow.

The germline gives CDR1 SGHVS, CDR2 FQNEAQ. Between the trimmed V and J ends, which lost 5 bases and 7 bases, there was a span of 15 bases. This CDR3 is 15 amino acids long. TCRdb keeps only in-frame clones here, not all; method: immunoSEQ multiplex PCR. The sample has around 40,000 clones; approximately 94% are singletons. Regarding this clone: Its antigen is undetermined.

The TCR was taken from a human donor who was the organ donor for an intestinal transplant. This chain joins TRBV7-8 and TRBJ1-6; D is possibly TRBD1 (6 bases). The source was unstimulated CD4+ T cells sorted from spleen or lymph node cells, collected before transplant. The CDR3 bases are TGTGCCAGCAGCCCCCCGGGGGGCAGGAATTCACCCCTCCACTTT. Protein: CASSPPGGRNSPLHF.